Sequencing of this T cell receptor beta chain was carried out in a study of Graves' ophthalmopathy and Graves' hyperthyroidism. CDR1 PRHDT and CDR2 FYEKMQ come from the germline V gene (reference sequence). This CDR3 contains 13 residues. Diagnoses were established from clinical symptoms, serum thyroxine, TRAb, thyroid ultrasound and orbital computed tomography. About this clonotype: The antigen remains undetermined. This may be a read error: a much more frequent sequence differs by one nucleotide.

Researchers took RNA transcripts and amplified TCR beta CDR3 regions from them. An initial RT-PCR round employing HTBI primers preceded a second-round multiplex PCR. MiXCR was run by TCRdb on the multiplex PCR reads, yielding one entry per CDR3 protein. The sample gives over 650,000 distinct CDR3 sequences, more than 40% of which show up once; more than 2.5% is in the top ten. General observations from the study: For separating ophthalmopathy from stable hyperthyroidism, a 13-signature model gave around 86% sensitivity and around 80% specificity.

The genes are TRBV13 and TRBJ2-7; TRBD2 matches 7 bases. The sample was peripheral blood. The source of this sequence is an adult man with Graves' ophthalmopathy. The CDR3 nucleotides read TGTGCCAGCAGCCGCGGGGGATACTACGAGAAGTACTTC. As protein: CASSRGGYYEKYF.